One and the same sample provided the 10 T cell receptor delta chains below, sequenced in a study of γδ T cells in repeated Plasmodium falciparum infection. Vgamma9/Vdelta2+ and Vdelta2-negative gammadelta T cells were flow-sorted from PBMC for bulk sequencing. TCRdb called clones from the multiplex PCR reads again using CATT. Of 70,000 to 95,000 delta-chain clones listed, approximately 1.4% were seen once; the top ten hold around 8.5%. Sequenced: gamma-delta T cells from blood. Receptors originate from a pool of human donors (malaria-infected and uninfected, not separated).

This clone was observed a handful of times. The protein that TCRdb holds for this DNA derives from a much larger clone and differs from the translated DNA at residue 9, which likely indicates a read error; the protein shown here is translated from the DNA. This rearrangement joins TRDV1 to TRDJ1; TRDD3 agrees at 13 bases. The J gene comes from matching the DNA to germline here; TCRdb lacks it. The junction had 27 bases not matched to a gene; V was cut back by 9 bases and J by 5 bases. The CDR3 extends over 21 amino acids. Germline V lookup: CDR1 TSWWSYY, CDR2 QGS. The CDR3 DNA is TGTGCTCTGCGGGTCCTTCCTACGGTAGTAACTGGGGGATACGCAACTGATAAACTCATCTTT. Amino acid sequence: CALRVLPTVVTGGYATDKLIF.

In its sample, this clone was seen a few times. This is likely an artifact of a read error, given a far larger clone one base away. Other DNA sequences from this sample encode an identical CDR3 as well. The gene calls are TRDV2 and TRDJ1; D not resolved. This CDR3 region has 15 residues. Germline V gene data show CDR1 as GEAIGNYY and CDR2 as EKD. The CDR3: CACDTVVPDTDKLIF. The DNA for the CDR3 is TGTGCTTGTGACACCGTGGTACCCGACACCGATAAACTCATCTTT.

A remark on this clone: A single base is all that separates this from a far larger clone, so a read error is likely. This specimen includes other DNA sequences encoding the same CDR3. The J gene is TRDJ1, the V gene TRDV1; TRDD3 aligns across 8 bases. Germline assignment: CDR1 TSWWSYY and CDR2 QGS. The CDR3 covers 14 residues. This CDR3 reads CALERTGGPDKLIF. The DNA of the CDR3 is TGTGCTCTTGAGCGAACTGGGGGCCCTGATAAGCTCATCTTT.

This clone was seen repeatedly, ten times or more. V and J are TRDV1 and TRDJ1; D is possibly TRDD2 or TRDD3 (7 bases each). The CDR3 is 25 amino acids. Germline V gene lookup returns CDR1 TSWWSYY and CDR2 QGS. The V end lost 3 bases, the J end lost 0 bases, and 41 bases lay between the germline ends. CDR3 protein: CALGDVIPPSSYSRGIRMYTDKLIF. DNA of the CDR3: TGTGCTCTTGGGGATGTTATTCCCCCTTCCTCCTATTCTCGGGGGATCCGGATGTACACCGATAAACTCATCTTT.

This clone was recorded at least ten times. TCRdb records a much larger clone's protein for this DNA, with a difference at residue 6 that likely arises from a read error; the protein given is the translation of the DNA. The V call is TRDV1, the J call TRDJ1, with 10 bases lining up with TRDD3. The CDR3 loop spans 18 amino acids. Trimming removed 1 base from V and 7 bases from J; junction bases left unmatched: 15. Germline V gene lookup returns CDR1 TSWWSYY and CDR2 QGS. The DNA for the CDR3 is TGTGCTCTTGGGGAACCTTACCGATTACTGGGGGATTCCGCTAAACTCATCTTT. This codes for CALGEPYRLLGDSAKLIF.

Comments on this clone: The protein TCRdb gives is from a much larger clone and does not agree with this DNA's translation at residue 4, likely a read error; the protein shown here comes from the DNA. The chain combines TRDV2 with TRDJ3; 9 nucleotides agree with TRDD3. TCRdb carries no J gene annotation; the J gene was assigned here by matching the DNA with germline. CDR3 length: 19 residues. Germline trimming cut 5 bases from V and 2 bases from J; bases unmatched to any gene: 12. Per the germline V gene, CDR1 is GEAIGNYY and CDR2 is EKD. For the CDR3, the DNA is TGTGCCTGTGGCCCTTCGCGGGGGATACATCCCTGGGACACCCGACAGATGTTTTTC. Its translation: CACGPSRGIHPWDTRQMFF.

This clone was counted between two and nine times. The protein held in TCRdb is that of a much larger clone and does not match this DNA's translation at residue 3, likely because of a read error; the protein shown is translated from the DNA. This sample also contains other DNA sequences that code for the same CDR3. The chain combines TRDV1 with TRDJ1; 9 positions agree with TRDD3. The germline V gene encodes CDR1 TSWWSYY and CDR2 QGS. The CDR3 runs to 24 residues. The CDR3 loop reads CAFGEHRFFFLRTWGIKGTDKLIF. The CDR3 nucleotides read TGTGCTTTTGGGGAACACAGATTTTTTTTCCTACGGACGTGGGGGATAAAAGGTACCGATAAACTCATCTTT.

This clone was observed a handful of times. TCRdb lists the protein of a much larger clone for this DNA, which differs at residue 15, so this is likely a read error; the protein given here is translated from the DNA itself. V and J are TRDV1 and TRDJ1; 9 nucleotides agree with TRDD2. The J gene is absent in TCRdb and was assigned here via DNA matching to germline. CDR1 TSWWSYY and CDR2 QGS come from the germline V gene. The CDR3 has 21 residues. Trimming took 7 bases from V and 7 from J; bases not matched to a gene: 31. CDR3 loop: CALASTQPSYHQGSGLGKLIF. In DNA, the CDR3 is TGTGCTCTTGCCTCTACGCAGCCTTCCTACCACCAGGGTTCCGGATTAGGTAAACTCATCTTT.

This clone was counted a few times. TCRdb shows a much larger clone's protein in place of this DNA's translation, and the two differ at residue 9, likely through a read error; the protein shown is translated from the DNA. V and J are TRDV2 and TRDJ3, with 7 bases that match TRDD3. TCRdb is silent on the J gene; assignment here came from matching the DNA to germline. The V gene end was trimmed by 3 bases and the J gene end by 2 bases; junction bases not matched to a gene: 12. The CDR3 runs 19 residues. CDR1 GEAIGNYY and CDR2 EKD come from the germline V gene. The DNA for the CDR3 is TGTGCCTGTGACCCTTCGCGGGGGATGCATCCCTGGGACACCCGACAGATGTTTTTC. It yields the protein CACDPSRGMHPWDTRQMFF.

There are a few counts of this clone. Given a far larger clone just one base away, this is likely a sequencing read error. Additional DNA sequences in this sample encode the identical CDR3. The V gene is listed as TRDV1; no J gene was called; TRDD3 reflects the table's D call only, with no check against the DNA. Germline V CDR1 and CDR2: TSWWSYY, QGS. The CDR3 totals 17 residues. For the CDR3, the DNA is TGTGCTCTTGGGACTCCTAGTGTGTCGGGGGAGGTCGGTAAACTCATCTTC. Its translation is CALGTPSVSGEVGKLIF.